The TCR beta chain under discussion was sequenced for a study of T cell repertoires in cytomegalovirus infection. V shed 2 bases and J shed 2 bases, with 11 bases lying between them. The CDR3 loop spans 15 amino acids. The V gene's germline CDR1 is SGHTA and CDR2 FQGNSA. TCRdb reanalysed the reads using MiXCR and keeps one entry per CDR3 protein. The sample carries around 270,000 distinct CDR3 sequences, roughly 9% recorded once. This clonotype has at least ten counts. The chain employs TRBV7-2 and TRBJ2-3; D is unclear. What was sequenced was PBMCs. The sequence was collected from a human donor in good health (CMV status not recorded). Some clones in this sample may be carry-over from other donors' samples. The CDR3, as DNA: TGTGCCAGCAGCTTAATGCCCACCTCCACAGATACGCAGTATTTT. Translated, it gives CASSLMPTSTDTQYF.